This TCR beta chain was sequenced during a study of identical twins. Germline-derived CDR1 and CDR2 are SGHRS and YFSETQ. This CDR3 has 15 residues. V gave up 4 bases and J gave up 7 bases, with 18 bases separating them. TCRdb passed the 5' RACE reads through MiXCR, listing each CDR3 protein once. The sample shows approximately 1.8 million distinct CDR3 sequences, around a third of them seen only once. The sample holds a few counts of this clonotype. The rearrangement links TRBV5-1 to TRBJ2-4, with D perhaps matching TRBD1 (6 bases). The specimen was cord blood. The receptor was isolated from a newborn girl in good health. CDR3 in DNA: TGCGCCAGCAGCAAAGAAACAGGGTCGGGGAACATTCAGTACTTC. Protein sequence: CASSKETGSGNIQYF.